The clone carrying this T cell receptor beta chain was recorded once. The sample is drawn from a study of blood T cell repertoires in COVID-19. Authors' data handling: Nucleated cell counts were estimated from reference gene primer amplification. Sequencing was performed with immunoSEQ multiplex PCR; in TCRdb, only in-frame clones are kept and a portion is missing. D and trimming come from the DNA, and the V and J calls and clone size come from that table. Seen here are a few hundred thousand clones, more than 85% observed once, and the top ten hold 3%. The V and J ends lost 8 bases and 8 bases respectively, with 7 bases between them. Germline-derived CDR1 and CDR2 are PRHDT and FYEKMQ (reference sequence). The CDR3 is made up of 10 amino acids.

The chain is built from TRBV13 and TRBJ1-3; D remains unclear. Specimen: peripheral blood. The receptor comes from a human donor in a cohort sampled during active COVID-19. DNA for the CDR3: TGTGCCAGCGGAGGACACACCATATATTTT. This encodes CASGGHTIYF.